This T cell receptor beta chain was identified in a study of CD8 T cells in ankylosing spondylitis. Whole-study findings and limits: Several highly homologous variants formed a TCR beta motif that appeared characteristic of ankylosing spondylitis blood.

The CDR3 runs 13 residues. The germline gives CDR1 SEHNR, CDR2 FQNEAQ (reference sequence). Trimming cost V 0 bases and J 7 bases, with 7 bases left between them. TCRdb redid the calling of the 5' RACE reads with MiXCR, one entry per CDR3 protein. The table has under 550,000 distinct CDR3 sequences, about 25% seen once. This clonotype was counted between two and nine times. Its antigen is not known. The sequence came from a male donor with ankylosing spondylitis. The material sequenced was blood, either unsorted or a sorted T cell fraction (not recorded which). V gene TRBV7-9 combines with J gene TRBJ2-1, with D hard to call. The CDR3 region has the DNA TGTGCCAGCAGCTTAGCGGGCCTAAATGAGCAGTTCTTC. It is translated as CASSLAGLNEQFF.